This T cell receptor (beta chain) was documented in a study of T cell changes during pregnancy in multiple sclerosis. Assay: immunoSEQ multiplex PCR; the TCRdb copy retains only in-frame clones and omits some. The data show approximately 98,000 clones, about 92% seen once. The TCR was taken from a female donor in good health, enrolled as a control in a pregnancy study. The material was peripheral blood, obtained after pregnancy.

The CDR3 loop reads CASSSTGPEPQHF. Written as DNA, the CDR3 is TGTGCCAGCAGCTCGACAGGGCCAGAGCCCCAGCATTTT. The chain employs TRBV7-8 and TRBJ1-5; 7 positions match TRBD1. Trimming removed 4 bases from V and 8 bases from J; junction bases left unmatched: 5. This CDR3 is built from 13 residues. Looked up from germline, CDR1 is SGHVS and CDR2 is FQNEAQ.